A selection of T cell receptor beta chains follows, all from one sample in a study of blood T cell repertoires in COVID-19. Method: immunoSEQ multiplex PCR; TCRdb's copy keeps in-frame clones and lacks some. The sample includes 200,000 or so clones, nearly 90% of them seen just once. Source material: PBMCs or T cells enriched from blood (not recorded which). All receptors derive from a man younger than 45 who had recovered from COVID-19. CDR3s include the opening cysteine and the closing phenylalanine or tryptophan. The order of the fields is V gene, J gene, CDR3 protein.

V gene: TRBV29-1; J gene: TRBJ2-6; CDR3 protein: CSVITGAGANVLTF
V gene: TRBV28; J gene: TRBJ1-1; CDR3 protein: CASLGGANTEAFF
V gene: TRBV4-3; J gene: TRBJ1-3; CDR3 protein: CASSQGPTTGASGSTIYF
V gene: TRBV7-7; J gene: TRBJ2-5; CDR3 protein: CASSLTGIPQETQYF
V gene: TRBV14; J gene: TRBJ2-7; CDR3 protein: CASSQDLSSYEQYF
V gene: TRBV2; J gene: TRBJ1-2; CDR3 protein: CASSERAGINTF
V gene: TRBV14; J gene: TRBJ1-6; CDR3 protein: CASSQEGSNSPLHF
V gene: TRBV27; J gene: TRBJ1-5; CDR3 protein: CASSFRGFEPQHF
V gene: TRBV7-2; J gene: TRBJ2-2; CDR3 protein: CASSLGLAGELFF
V gene: TRBV28; J gene: TRBJ2-3; CDR3 protein: CASSFISGTDTQYF
V gene: TRBV19; J gene: TRBJ1-6; CDR3 protein: CASKQDRDNSPLHF